These 17 T cell receptor beta chains came from one sample sequenced in a study of cytomegalovirus exposure and HLA in healthy donors. Researchers ran the PCR with 60 Vbeta and 13 Jbeta primers. Assay: immunoSEQ multiplex PCR; the TCRdb copy retains only in-frame clones and omits some. The sample consists of roughly 130,000 clones, around three quarters of them appearing once. The specimen sequenced was PBMCs. The receptors shown here come from a man in his late teens or twenties in good health and CMV-seronegative.

This clone came up once. The rearrangement joins TRBV16 to TRBJ2-7; D gene uncertain. V gave up 4 bases and J gave up 3 bases, with 4 bases separating them. CDR3 length equals 11 residues. In germline, CDR1 is KGHSY, CDR2 FQNENV. The CDR3 nucleotides are TGTGCCAGCAGCCCAAACTACGAGCAGTACTTC. Its protein is CASSPNYEQYF.

The chain links TRBV7-9 to TRBJ2-5; TRBD2 aligns across 10 bases. Germline loops: CDR1 SEHNR, CDR2 FQNEAQ (reference sequence). CDR3 length: 14 residues. The V and J ends lost 1 base and 4 bases, in that order; junction bases with no gene match: 0. CDR3 nucleotides: TGTGCCAGCAGCTTAGGACTAGCGGGAGAGACCCAGTACTTC. This translates into CASSLGLAGETQYF. Supplemented by reference TRBV7-9 and TRBJ2-5, the full variable domain reads DTGVSQNPRHKITKRGQNVTFRCDPISEHNRLYWYRQTLGQGPEFLTYFQNEAQLEKSRLLSDRFSAERPKGSFSTLEIQRTEQGDSAMYLCASSLGLAGETQYFGPGTRLLVL.

V usage is TRBV30 and J usage is TRBJ1-1, with a possible D match to TRBD1 (5 bases). The V gene's germline CDR1 is GTSNPN and CDR2 SVGIG (reference sequence). This CDR3 spans 13 amino acids. Trimming left V 2 bases short and J 7 bases short, with 14 bases between. The CDR3 DNA is TGTGCCTGGAGTTACGACGGGGGTGGTGAAGCTTTCTTT. Protein product: CAWSYDGGGEAFF.

This chain joins TRBV29-1 and TRBJ1-4, with D tentatively TRBD1 (5 bases). V dropped 3 bases and J dropped 7 bases, with 12 bases sitting between them. The germline V gene has CDR1 SQVTM and CDR2 ANQGSEA. This CDR3 is built from 13 residues. In DNA form, the CDR3 reads TGCAGCGTTGATACGGGGAGGGGTGAAAAACTGTTTTTT. Amino acid sequence: CSVDTGRGEKLFF. The full variable domain, in which reference TRBV29-1 and TRBJ1-4 provide the parts outside the CDR3, is SAVISQKPSRDICQRGTSLTIQCQVDSQVTMMFWYRQQPGQSLTLIATANQGSEATYESGFVIDKFPISRPNLTFSTLTVSNMSPEDSSIYLCSVDTGRGEKLFFGSGTQLSVL.

V usage is TRBV5-5 and J usage is TRBJ1-1, with 9 bases matching TRBD1. The CDR3 is 15 residues long. V shed 4 bases and J 3 bases; nucleotides not matched to a gene: 7. The V gene's germline CDR1 is SGHKS and CDR2 YYEKEE (reference sequence). The CDR3 DNA reads TGTGCCAGCAGCAGACGGACAGGGGTTGACACTGAAGCTTTCTTT. It codes for CASSRRTGVDTEAFF. The full variable domain, completed using reference TRBV5-5 and TRBJ1-1, is DAGVTQSPTHLIKTRGQQVTLRCSPISGHKSVSWYQQVLGQGPQFIFQYYEKEERGRGNFPDRFSARQFPNYSSELNVNALLLGDSALYLCASSRRTGVDTEAFFGQGTRLTVV.

The chain has TRBV20-1 and TRBJ1-1; D is unresolved. Deletions cut 6 bases from V and 7 bases from J, with 3 bases between. The CDR3 is made up of 8 amino acids. Germline CDR1 is DFQATT and CDR2 is SNEGSKA (reference sequence). The DNA of the CDR3 is TGCAGTGCCAGTGAAGCTTTCTTT. This codes for CSASEAFF.

This sequence joins TRBV10-3 and TRBJ2-7; TRBD2 matches at 11 bases. V was pared by 3 bases and J by 4 bases, with 8 bases of the junction left unmatched. The CDR3 loop spans 16 amino acids. CDR1 and CDR2 from the germline V gene are ENHRY and SYGVKD. The CDR3 region has the DNA TGTGCCATCAGTGAAGAACTAGCGGGAGTAGGTTACGAGCAGTACTTC. Its translation is CAISEELAGVGYEQYF.

This sequence joins TRBV6-1 and TRBJ1-5, with no clear D. Trimming cost V 7 bases and J 0 bases, with 10 bases left between them. This CDR3 contains 14 residues. Germline V gives CDR1 MNHNS, CDR2 SASEGT. DNA of the CDR3: TGTGCCAGCATCTGGCGGTATAGCAATCAGCCCCAGCATTTT. This codes for CASIWRYSNQPQHF.

The gene calls are TRBV6-5 and TRBJ2-2; D possibly corresponds to TRBD1 (5 bases). The CDR3 is made up of 14 amino acids. The germline V and J ends were trimmed by 6 bases and 2 bases, with 10 bases remaining between them. Germline V CDR1 and CDR2: MNHEY, SVGAGI. The CDR3: CASSPDRNTGELFF. The CDR3 DNA reads as TGTGCCAGCAGCCCAGACAGAAACACCGGGGAGCTGTTTTTT.

The rearrangement joins TRBV7-9 to TRBJ1-1; D gene uncertain. Trimming pared 1 base from V and 10 bases from J, leaving 16 bases between. The CDR3 contains 14 residues. Germline CDR1 SEHNR, CDR2 FQNEAQ (reference sequence). CDR3 residues: CASSLGPGLVRAFF. The CDR3 DNA reads as TGTGCCAGCAGCTTAGGACCCGGACTGGTACGAGCTTTCTTT.

This chain connects TRBV5-1 to TRBJ2-2; 9 positions agree with TRBD1. The CDR3 contains 15 residues. With V trimmed by 3 bases and J by 4 bases, 4 bases remained unmatched. CDR1 and CDR2 (germline): SGHRS, YFSETQ. Here the CDR3 reads CASSSGTGPTGELFF. The CDR3 bases are TGCGCCAGCAGCTCCGGGACAGGGCCCACCGGGGAGCTGTTTTTT.

This clone was counted only a few times. The gene calls are TRBV6-6 and TRBJ2-7; D is uncertain. Per the germline V gene, CDR1 is MNHNY and CDR2 is SVGAGI (reference sequence). Between the trimmed V and J ends, which lost 6 bases and 2 bases, there was a span of 8 bases. The CDR3 has 12 residues. CDR3 DNA: TGTGCCAGCAGCCGACACCCCTACGAGCAGTACTTC. Encoded protein: CASSRHPYEQYF.

The gene calls are TRBV12-5 and TRBJ2-1; 9 positions match TRBD1. Germline V lookup: CDR1 LGHNT, CDR2 FRNRAP. The V and J ends lost 4 bases and 4 bases, in that order; junction bases with no gene match: 5. The CDR3 spans 15 residues. The DNA for the CDR3 is TGTGCTAGTGGTTCCGGGACAGGGCCATACAATGAGCAGTTCTTC. This translates into CASGSGTGPYNEQFF.

V is TRBV5-4 and J is TRBJ2-3; TRBD2 matches 10 bases. Unmatched junction bases numbered 10, after V lost 3 bases and J lost 6 bases. From germline, CDR1 is SGHNT and CDR2 YYREEE (reference sequence). This CDR3 has 16 amino acids. For the CDR3, the DNA is TGTGCCAGCAGCTCGGGGGGTAGCGGGGGGCGGGATACGCAGTATTTT. Amino acid sequence: CASSSGGSGGRDTQYF.

J is TRBJ1-5 and V is TRBV7-2, with D possibly TRBD1 on 6 matching bases. V was shortened by 5 bases and J by 8 bases, with 13 bases between the two germline ends. CDR3 length: 13 residues. Germline CDR1 is SGHTA and CDR2 is FQGNSA. The CDR3 region is CASSKGKGEPQHF. In DNA form, the CDR3 reads TGTGCCAGCAGCAAAGGGAAGGGGGAGCCCCAGCATTTT.

V gene TRBV11-3 combines with J gene TRBJ2-1, with 7 positions matching TRBD2. Germline assignment: CDR1 SGHNT and CDR2 YENEEA. The CDR3 covers 16 residues. V gave up 3 bases and J gave up 0 bases; unmatched junction bases: 5. CDR3 in DNA: TGTGCCAGCAGCTTGGGGGGGAGGAGCTCCTACAATGAGCAGTTCTTC. Its protein is CASSLGGRSSYNEQFF.

The gene calls are TRBV28 and TRBJ1-3; maybe TRBD1 (6 bases). V was shortened by 2 bases and J by 4 bases, with 9 bases between the two germline ends. The length of the CDR3 is 14 residues. Germline V CDR1 and CDR2: MDHEN, SYDVKM. The CDR3 is CASSLVTGGNTIYF. CDR3 nucleotide sequence: TGTGCCAGCAGTTTAGTAACAGGGGGAAACACCATATATTTT.